The source of this T cell receptor beta chain is a study of blood T cell repertoires in COVID-19. Study overall: Material from acute and convalescent COVID-19 was sourced from the United States, Italy and Spain.

The germline CDR1 and CDR2 sequences are LGHNA and YNFKEQ. This CDR3 has 15 residues. Trimming shortened V by 3 bases and J by 5 bases, and 14 bases separated the two germline ends. The data were produced by immunoSEQ multiplex PCR, yet TCRdb's version contains in-frame clones alone and is incomplete. Of approximately 170,000 clones in the sample, around 89% are singletons; the top ten hold more than 25%. The specimen sequenced was peripheral blood. This chain links TRBV4-2 with TRBJ1-5, with a tentative D call TRBD1 (5 bases). The TCR sequence derives from a man in his 60s with acute or convalescent COVID-19. The CDR3 protein is CASSQSSGDYQPQHF. The CDR3 coding sequence is TGTGCCAGCAGCCAGAGTTCCGGGGACTATCAGCCCCAGCATTTT.